These T cell receptor beta chains were read from a single sample in a study of Ad26.COV2.S vaccination and SARS-CoV-2 variants. Here immunoSEQ multiplex PCR was the method, and the copy in TCRdb shows in-frame clones only, minus some. The table lists about 400,000 clones, more than 75% of them singletons. The sample consisted of peripheral blood, taken in a trial of Ad26.COV2.S vaccine versus placebo. The receptors shown here come from a person between 18 and 65 years old who received the Ad26.COV2.S COVID-19 vaccine or a placebo. Each CDR3 is given with its conserved first and last residue. The D gene is left open where the match is weak. A clone size is listed for some rows: how often the clone was seen (once, few, many), or a class if it is expanded.

clone size	V gene	J gene	D gene	CDR3 DNA	CDR3 protein
-	TRBV7-7	TRBJ2-3	-	TGTGCTAGCAGCTTAGGTGGGACTAGCACAGATACGCAGTATTTT	CASSLGGTSTDTQYF
-	TRBV5-4	TRBJ2-3	-	TGTGCCAGCAGCTTGGCCATCTCCACAGATACGCAGTATTTT	CASSLAISTDTQYF
-	TRBV12-3/TRBV12-4	TRBJ1-3	-	TGTGCCAGCAGCCACGGAATAAAAAACACCATATATTTT	CASSHGIKNTIYF
-	TRBV5-1	TRBJ2-7	-	TGCGCCAGCAGTTTGGGCCAGGGCTTCGAGCAGTACTTC	CASSLGQGFEQYF
few	TRBV19	TRBJ1-2	-	TGTGCCAGTAGGGAGGAGGGATCAACTAACTATGGCTACACCTTC	CASREEGSTNYGYTF
-	TRBV7-3	TRBJ2-5	-	TGTGCCAGCAGCTTAAGTGGGGGTCAAGAGACCCAGTACTTC	CASSLSGGQETQYF
-	TRBV6-2/TRBV6-3	TRBJ2-7	TRBD1	TGTGCCAGCAGCCTAAACAGGGGTTACGAGCAGTACTTC	CASSLNRGYEQYF
-	TRBV28	TRBJ2-1	-	TGTGCCAGCCGATTCAGGGGAGTCGGCAATGAGCAGTTCTTC	CASRFRGVGNEQFF
-	TRBV6-6	TRBJ2-3	-	TGTGCCAGCAGTTACGCGGGACACCTCACAGATACGCAGTATTTT	CASSYAGHLTDTQYF
-	TRBV3-1/TRBV3-2	TRBJ2-7	-	TGTGCCAGCAGCCATAACCGCTACGAGCAGTACTTC	CASSHNRYEQYF